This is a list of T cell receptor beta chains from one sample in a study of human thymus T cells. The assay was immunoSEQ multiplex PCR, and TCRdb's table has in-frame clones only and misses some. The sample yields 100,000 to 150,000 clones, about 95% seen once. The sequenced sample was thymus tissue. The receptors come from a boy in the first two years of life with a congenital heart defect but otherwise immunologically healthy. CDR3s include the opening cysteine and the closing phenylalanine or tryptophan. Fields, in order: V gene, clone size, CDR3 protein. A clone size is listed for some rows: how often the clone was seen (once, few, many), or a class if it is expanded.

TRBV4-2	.	CASSLGDSDYGYTF
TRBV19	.	CASSTPRKSNEQFF
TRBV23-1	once	CASSLCRQGRGEKLFF
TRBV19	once	CASSYLAGGQDTQYF
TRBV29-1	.	CSVEEGSEAFF
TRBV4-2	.	CASSQGGPPHTQYF
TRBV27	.	CASTFPGSPYEQYF
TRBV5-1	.	CASSIIDRGLGMNTEAFF
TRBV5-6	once	CASSQGGTQPQHF
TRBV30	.	CAWSDGCLAGRGDTQYF
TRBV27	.	CASSLRGSTSYNSPLHF
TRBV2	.	CASGQRVNRPPNSAKNIQYF
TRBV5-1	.	CASRPPAPHRDRETNTEAFF
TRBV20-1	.	CSRLGDNEQFF
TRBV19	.	CASRERIPRANVLTF
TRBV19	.	CASNPQILRVYGYTF
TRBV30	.	CAWSVLIGIPGEDTQYF
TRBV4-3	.	CASSQAMAGGSPLHF
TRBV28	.	CASSRGLEGRYEQYF
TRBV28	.	CASSFFGGLGTYEQYF
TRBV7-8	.	CASSLAWQGETQYF
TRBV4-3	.	CASSQDLGDRGRAYNEQFF
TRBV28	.	CASSPLAGGPKQFF
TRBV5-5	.	CASSLTGRGETQYF
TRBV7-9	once	CASSLEGLERDGYTF
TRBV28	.	CASSFGNIQYF
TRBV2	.	CASSVSSGYEQYF
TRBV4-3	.	CASSQDRLPYEQYF
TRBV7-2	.	CASSPGLAETYEQYF
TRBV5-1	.	CASSSDSEGYTF
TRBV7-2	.	CASSLTGNTQYF
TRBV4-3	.	CASSQVRIAWPPNTGELFF
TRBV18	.	CASSPADYEQYF
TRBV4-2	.	CASSPSRADGQYF
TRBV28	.	CASTEGRTDTDTQYF
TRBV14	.	CASSQRLGNSPLHF
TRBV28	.	CASRLGIPLYTEAFF
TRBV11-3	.	CASSLDQPQHF
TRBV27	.	CASSSVAGRRTIYF
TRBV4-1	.	CASSQEGTGGGDTQYF
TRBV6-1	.	CASREGQGRNQPQHF
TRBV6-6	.	CASSQRQGQPQHF
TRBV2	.	CASRYTLAGRTDTQYF
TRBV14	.	CASSQVRGRGDSPLHF
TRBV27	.	CASSFYPGTSGGEQETQYF
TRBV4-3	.	CASSQEGRAGAYNEQFF
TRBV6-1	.	CASSEPGRRAYEQYF
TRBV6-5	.	CASCGIQLGYTF
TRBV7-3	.	CASSLTLAGPYNEQFF
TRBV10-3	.	CAISGDVQETQYF
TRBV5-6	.	CASSLPPQGKESYGYTF
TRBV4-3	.	CASSQDKRGPDTGELFF
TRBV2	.	CASANSGVNEQFF